This passage covers 24 T cell receptor beta chains from one sample sequenced in a study of CD8+CD57+ T cells in acquired aplastic anemia. Profiling of TCR beta VDJ combinations and CDR3 sequences used genomic DNA as template. TCRdb re-analysed the reads in MiXCR, keeping a single row per CDR3 protein. The sample holds about 190,000 distinct CDR3 sequences; 55% to 70% are singletons and the top ten take about 43%. The sample taken for sequencing was sorted CD4+, CD8+, or CD8+CD57+ T cells (not recorded which) from PBMCs. The receptors derive from a human donor with severe aplastic anemia or a healthy control (not recorded which).

The chain uses TRBV2 and TRBJ1-1; D is perhaps TRBD1 (6 bases). CDR1 and CDR2 (germline): SNHLY, FYNNEI. V lost 3 bases and J 5 bases, leaving 10 bases between the germline ends. The CDR3 has 13 residues. The DNA of the CDR3 is TGTGCCAGCAGTGAGTCAGGGGAAACTGAAGCTTTCTTT. It is translated as CASSESGETEAFF.

The rearrangement joins TRBV9 to TRBJ2-5; the match to TRBD1 covers 9 bases. The CDR3 loop spans 14 amino acids. The germline CDR1 and CDR2 sequences are SGDLS and YYNGEE. Trimming took 3 bases from V and 5 from J; bases not matched to a gene: 5. The CDR3 nucleotides are TGTGCCAGCAGCGGATGGACAGGGGACGAGACCCAGTACTTC. Residues: CASSGWTGDETQYF.

This chain's CDR3 is CASSAQERAGRKNEQFF. The CDR3, as DNA: TGTGCCAGCAGCGCCCAAGAAAGGGCAGGCCGGAAAAATGAGCAGTTCTTC. The chain employs TRBV9 and TRBJ2-1; D ambiguous. Germline CDR1 is SGDLS and CDR2 is YYNGEE. The ends were cut back, 3 bases at V and 7 bases at J, with 23 bases in the middle. This CDR3 has 17 amino acids.

This chain uses TRBV6-5 with TRBJ1-6; possibly TRBD1 for D (6 bases). V dropped 0 bases and J dropped 8 bases, with 11 bases sitting between them. The CDR3 contains 15 residues. CDR1 MNHEY and CDR2 SVGAGI come from the germline V gene. The CDR3 region is CASSYSNRGDSPLHF. CDR3 sequence (DNA): TGTGCCAGCAGTTACTCGAATAGGGGGGATTCACCCCTCCACTTT.

The chain uses TRBV5-1 and TRBJ1-6; tentatively, D is TRBD1 (6 bases). Trimming shortened V by 4 bases and J by 0 bases, and 14 bases separated the two germline ends. In germline, CDR1 is SGHRS, CDR2 YFSETQ. The CDR3 length is 17 residues. The CDR3 sequence is CASSPGTPSSYNSPLHF. The CDR3 region has the DNA TGCGCCAGCAGCCCAGGGACACCGAGCTCCTATAATTCACCCCTCCACTTT.

J is TRBJ1-4 and V is TRBV19; 7 bases fit TRBD1. Per the germline V gene, CDR1 is LNHDA and CDR2 is SQIVND (reference sequence). Unmatched junction bases numbered 17, after V lost 6 bases and J lost 10 bases. The CDR3 sequence is 16 residues long. The CDR3 coding sequence is TGTGCCAGTAGCGCCCCCTCCGGGACAGCGAGAGGAAAACTGTTTTTT. As protein: CASSAPSGTARGKLFF.

This clonotype was recorded at least ten times. V and J are TRBV6-1 and TRBJ2-7; TRBD2 matches at 8 bases. Germline values: CDR1 MNHNS, CDR2 SASEGT. The length of the CDR3 is 15 residues. Trimming took 1 base from V and 5 from J; bases not matched to a gene: 7. This chain's CDR3 is CASSEGSGDSDEQYF. The CDR3 DNA follows: TGTGCCAGCAGTGAAGGTAGCGGGGATTCCGACGAGCAGTACTTC.

Worth noting for this clonotype: This may stem from a read error, because a much larger clone lies one nucleotide away. CDR3 DNA sequence: TGCGCCAGCAGCCAATCCTCGGGCGGGAGCGGGAGGGGCGCAAGCACTGAAGCTTTCTTT. Protein sequence: CASSQSSGGSGRGASTEAFF. This chain links TRBV4-1 with TRBJ1-1, with a weak D call TRBD1 (5 bases). CDR1 and CDR2 (germline): MGHRA, YSYEKL. This CDR3 is 20 amino acids long. V was clipped by 2 bases and J by 4 bases, with 29 bases between them.

This clonotype has only one observation. The chain carries TRBV10-3 and TRBJ1-5; D not resolved. The CDR3 runs to 15 residues. Germline CDR1 reads ENHRY; CDR2 reads SYGVKD. Trimming took off 4 bases at V and 1 base at J, with 11 bases between the two ends. The CDR3 DNA follows: TGTGCCATCAGTGTCGACTTTACGAGCAATCAGCCCCAGCATTTT. This sequence encodes CAISVDFTSNQPQHF.

This clonotype was counted many times. This chain connects TRBV4-2 to TRBJ1-2; 8 nucleotides line up with TRBD1. CDR1 and CDR2 (germline): LGHNA, YNFKEQ. The CDR3 runs to 16 residues. The junction had 11 bases not matched to a gene; V was cut back by 0 bases and J by 8 bases. As DNA, the CDR3 is TGTGCCAGCAGCCAAGATCGACAGGGGCAAGTCTACGGCTACACCTTC. Translated: CASSQDRQGQVYGYTF.

This CDR3 is CSVEGASSYTRAGSYEQYF. The CDR3 region has the DNA TGCAGCGTTGAAGGTGCCAGCAGTTACACCCGCGCAGGGTCCTACGAGCAGTACTTC. V and J are TRBV29-1 and TRBJ2-7; perhaps TRBD1 as D (5 bases). Between the trimmed V and J ends, which lost 1 base and 1 base, there was a span of 26 bases. The CDR3 has 19 residues. Germline V CDR1 and CDR2: SQVTM, ANQGSEA.

The chain couples TRBV19 to TRBJ2-5; D is ambiguous. Germline V gene sequence: CDR1 LNHDA, CDR2 SQIVND (reference sequence). The ends were cut back, 1 base at V and 4 bases at J, with 13 bases in the middle. The CDR3 length is 15 residues. The CDR3 bases are TGTGCCAGTAGTATAGGGGCTAGTTACCGAGAGACCCAGTACTTC. It is translated as CASSIGASYRETQYF.

This clonotype was picked up many times. The chain carries TRBV27 and TRBJ1-6; TRBD1 matches 7 bases. Germline loops: CDR1 MNHEY, CDR2 SMNVEV (reference sequence). This CDR3 spans 14 amino acids. The V gene end was trimmed by 10 bases and the J gene end by 9 bases; junction bases not matched to a gene: 12. The CDR3 DNA is TGTGCCACCCAGATCGTAGGGGGCCTTTCACCCCTCCACTTT. It translates to CATQIVGGLSPLHF.

This clonotype was observed a handful of times. The chain links TRBV15 to TRBJ1-2; no clear D gene. V was cut by 3 bases and J by 8 bases, with 22 bases left in between. The length of the CDR3 is 16 residues. Germline CDR1 reads LNHNV; CDR2 reads YYDKDF (reference sequence). The CDR3 reads CATSRNLGLPSSGYTF. DNA for the CDR3: TGTGCCACCAGCAGGAACCTCGGGCTTCCCTCTTCCGGCTACACCTTC.

CDR3 region: CASSVGTALGYTF. DNA for the CDR3: TGTGCCAGCAGTGTCGGGACGGCACTCGGCTACACCTTC. The chain couples TRBV25-1 to TRBJ1-2; maybe TRBD1 (5 bases). The CDR3 consists of 13 residues. Germline V lookup: CDR1 MGHDK, CDR2 SYGVNS. Trimming shortened V by 4 bases and J by 8 bases, and 14 bases separated the two germline ends.

DNA of the CDR3: TGTGCCAGCAGCCCCCGGGACAGGGGGGTAACTAATGAAAAACTGTTTTTT. Its translation: CASSPRDRGVTNEKLFF. The V gene is TRBV6-5, the J gene TRBJ1-4; 11 bases map to TRBD1. The CDR3 consists of 17 residues. Losses at the gene ends were 6 bases for V and 1 base for J; bases not matched to a gene: 7. Germline CDR1 MNHEY, CDR2 SVGAGI.

Only a few counts were recorded for this clonotype. This rearrangement joins TRBV20-1 to TRBJ2-2, with D possibly TRBD2 on 5 matching bases. Germline CDR1 and CDR2: DFQATT and SNEGSKA (reference sequence). The CDR3 covers 13 residues. The CDR3 spells CSAGHSNTGELFF. The CDR3 DNA sequence: TGCAGCGCGGGTCATTCAAACACCGGGGAGCTGTTTTTT.

This clonotype showed up just once. The chain is built from TRBV15 and TRBJ1-2; perhaps TRBD1 as D (5 bases). There are 14 residues in the CDR3. Looked up from germline, CDR1 is LNHNV and CDR2 is YYDKDF (reference sequence). V was pared by 3 bases and J by 4 bases, with 12 bases between. DNA of the CDR3: TGTGCCACCAGCAGCGGGGACCGACTCTATGGCTACACCTTC. Amino acid sequence: CATSSGDRLYGYTF.

The chain joins TRBV15 to TRBJ1-1; D is possibly TRBD1 (5 bases). The CDR3 has 17 residues. The germline V gene has CDR1 LNHNV and CDR2 YYDKDF (reference sequence). The V and J ends lost 0 bases and 3 bases respectively, with 17 bases between them. The CDR3 DNA is TGTGCCACCAGCAGAGATGGAGGGGACGACGGTGACACTGAAGCTTTCTTT. It translates to CATSRDGGDDGDTEAFF.

The CDR3 DNA reads as TGTGCCAGCAGTTTAGTCAGGTCCTACGAGCAGTACTTC. It is translated as CASSLVRSYEQYF. The rearrangement links TRBV12-3 or TRBV12-4 to TRBJ2-7, with D unresolved. This CDR3 has 13 residues. Trimming took 1 base from V and 1 from J, leaving 5 bases between them.

This chain uses TRBV24-1 with TRBJ2-2; D tentatively reads TRBD1 or TRBD2 (5 bases each). The V end lost 10 bases, the J end lost 1 base, and 12 bases lay between the germline ends. Looked up from germline, CDR1 is KGHDR and CDR2 is SFDVKD. The CDR3 covers 14 residues. DNA for the CDR3: TGTGCCACTACCGGGACGGAGAACACCGGGGAGCTGTTTTTT. Translating gives CATTGTENTGELFF.

There are many counts of this clonotype. The chain's CDR3 is CAISELEGNQPQHF. The CDR3 DNA follows: TGTGCCATCAGTGAGTTAGAGGGAAATCAGCCCCAGCATTTT. The genes are TRBV10-3 and TRBJ1-5; D uncertain. CDR3 size: 14 residues. V lost 1 base, J lost 4 bases, and 8 bases lay in between. CDR1 and CDR2 from the germline V gene are ENHRY and SYGVKD.

This clonotype was detected a few times. J is TRBJ2-1 and V is TRBV20-1, with 7 bases fitting TRBD2. The germline V gene has CDR1 DFQATT and CDR2 SNEGSKA (reference sequence). The CDR3 is 16 residues long. Unmatched junction bases numbered 17, after V lost 7 bases and J lost 5 bases. The CDR3 nucleotides read TGCAGTGTTTTTGGAAGAGGACCTAGCGGCAACAATGAGCAGTTCTTC. Translation gives CSVFGRGPSGNNEQFF.

V gene TRBV24-1 combines with J gene TRBJ2-7; D gene ambiguous. The germline gives CDR1 KGHDR, CDR2 SFDVKD. The ends were cut back, 8 bases at V and 5 bases at J, with 0 bases in the middle. The CDR3 runs to 8 residues. The chain's CDR3 is CATNEQYF. DNA of the CDR3: TGTGCCACCAACGAGCAGTACTTC.